The present T cell receptor beta chain was sequenced within a study of shared clonotypes between healthy human individuals. Profiling relied on immunoSEQ multiplex PCR, and the TCRdb table lists in-frame clones only, not all of them. Among some 1,600,000 clones listed, roughly 98% were seen once. The CDR3 is made up of 14 amino acids. CDR1 and CDR2 (germline): SGDLS, YYNGEE. The V end was cut by 3 bases, the J end by 4 bases, with 11 bases between. The clonotype originates from a man aged 25 to 40 in good health. V usage is TRBV9 and J usage is TRBJ2-1, with D maybe TRBD1 (5 bases). Sequenced material: naive CD4+ T cells sorted from blood. Subset of the sample: CD45RA+ positively selected. The CDR3 spells CASSGGREYNEQFF. For the CDR3, the DNA is TGTGCCAGCAGCGGCGGCAGGGAATACAATGAGCAGTTCTTC. Together with reference TRBV9 and TRBJ2-1, the CDR3 gives the full variable domain: DSGVTQTPKHLITATGQRVTLRCSPRSGDLSVYWYQQSLDQGLQFLIQYYNGEERAKGNILERFSAQQFPDLHSELNLSSLELGDSALYFCASSGGREYNEQFFGPGTRLTVL.